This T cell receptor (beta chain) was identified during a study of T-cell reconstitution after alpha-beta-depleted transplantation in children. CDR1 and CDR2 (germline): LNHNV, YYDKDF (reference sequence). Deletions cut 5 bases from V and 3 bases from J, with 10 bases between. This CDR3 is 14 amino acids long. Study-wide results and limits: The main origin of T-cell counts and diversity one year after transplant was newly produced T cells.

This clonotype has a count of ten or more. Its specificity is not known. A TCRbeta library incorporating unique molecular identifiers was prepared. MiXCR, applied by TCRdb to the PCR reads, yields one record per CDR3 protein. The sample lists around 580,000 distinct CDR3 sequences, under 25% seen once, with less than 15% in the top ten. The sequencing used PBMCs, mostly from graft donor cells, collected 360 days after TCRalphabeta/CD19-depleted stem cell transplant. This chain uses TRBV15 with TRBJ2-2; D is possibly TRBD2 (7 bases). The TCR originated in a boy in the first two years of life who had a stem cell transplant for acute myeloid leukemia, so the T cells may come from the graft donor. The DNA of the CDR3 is TGTGCCACCAGCCGGGGGGCCCACACCGGGGAGCTGTTTTTT. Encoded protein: CATSRGAHTGELFF.